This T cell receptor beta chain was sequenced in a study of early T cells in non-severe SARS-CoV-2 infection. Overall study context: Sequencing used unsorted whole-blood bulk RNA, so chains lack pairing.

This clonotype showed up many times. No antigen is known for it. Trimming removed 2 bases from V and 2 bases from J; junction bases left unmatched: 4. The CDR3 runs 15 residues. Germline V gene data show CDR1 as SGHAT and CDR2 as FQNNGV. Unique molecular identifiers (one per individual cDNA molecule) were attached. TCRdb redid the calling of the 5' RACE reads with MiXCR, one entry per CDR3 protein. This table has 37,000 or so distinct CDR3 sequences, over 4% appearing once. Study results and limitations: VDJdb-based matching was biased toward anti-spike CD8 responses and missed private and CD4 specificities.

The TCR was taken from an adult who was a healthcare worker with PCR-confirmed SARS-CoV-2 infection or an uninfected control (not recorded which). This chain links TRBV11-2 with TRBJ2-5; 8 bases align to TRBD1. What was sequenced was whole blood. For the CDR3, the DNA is TGTGCCAGCAGCTTATCAACAGGGGGGCAAGAGACCCAGTACTTC. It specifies CASSLSTGGQETQYF.